Listed below are T cell receptor beta chains from one sample, sequenced in a study of T cell repertoires in cytomegalovirus infection. Antigens for these TCRs are unknown. In TCRdb, the reads were re-called with MiXCR into one record per CDR3 protein. Among 800,000 to 950,000 distinct CDR3 sequences listed, approximately 30% were seen once. The source was cultured CD8+ T cells from PBMCs, collected from culture after CMV antigen stimulation. The receptors shown here come from a human donor in good health (CMV status not recorded). Some clones in this sample may be carry-over from other donors' samples. Each CDR3 is given without its conserved first and last residue. A D gene is named only where the DNA matches it firmly.

V gene	J gene	D gene	CDR3 protein
TRBV7-7	TRBJ1-4	.	ASVWVREKLF
TRBV6-1	TRBJ1-6	.	ASSGYRENSPLH
TRBV9	TRBJ2-2	.	ASSGRESEQTNTGELF
TRBV27	TRBJ1-5	.	ASRGGGQPQH
TRBV29-1	TRBJ2-7	.	SVEDAATPYEQY
TRBV7-6	TRBJ2-7	.	ASSPGGGITEQY
TRBV19	TRBJ1-1	.	ASIGRGRLVTPFEAF
TRBV7-4	TRBJ2-1	.	ASSSRAPGAVNEQF
TRBV2	TRBJ1-5	.	ASRTGNSNQPQH
TRBV7-6	TRBJ2-7	TRBD1	ASSLVQGGVDEQY
TRBV7-6	TRBJ1-1	.	ASSRGIRLGTEAF
TRBV9	TRBJ2-6	TRBD1	ASSLTTGQVGSGANVLT
TRBV6-6	TRBJ2-3	.	ASSPTRGLRDTQY
TRBV11-3	TRBJ2-1	.	ASSQYTGNEQF
TRBV29-1	TRBJ1-2	TRBD1	SPEEGADGYT
TRBV7-3	TRBJ2-2	TRBD1	ASSSRDRGSRSGELF